Following are 8 T cell receptor beta chains from one sample sequenced in a study of tumor-infiltrating lymphocytes in localized non-small cell lung cancer. The repertoire was sequenced with immunoSEQ multiplex PCR; TCRdb's copy has only in-frame clones and lacks some. Of about 10,000 clones in the sample, approximately 83% were seen once. The material sequenced was uninvolved lung tissue not adjacent to the tumor. These receptors all come from a human donor with non-small cell lung cancer.

On this clone itself: Compared with germline, one end of the junction differs, possibly owing to a read error. The V gene is TRBV30, the J gene TRBJ1-5; possibly TRBD1 for D (5 bases). Germline CDR1 GTSNPN, CDR2 SVGIG (reference sequence). The CDR3 runs to 14 residues. As DNA, the CDR3 is TGTGCCTGGAGTGGTGGGACGGGGAATCGGCCCCAGCATTTT. Translated, it gives CAWSGGTGNRPQHF.

The V gene is TRBV18, the J gene TRBJ2-7; 10 bases are shared with TRBD1. J was trimmed by 9 bases and V by 6 bases; bases with no gene match: 14. Germline V gene lookup returns CDR1 KGHSH and CDR2 LQKENI. CDR3 length: 15 residues. DNA for the CDR3: TGTGCCAGCTCGTCCGACAGGGGGCCGGCTCAGGGGCAGTACTTC. Translating gives CASSSDRGPAQGQYF. Full variable domain (outside the CDR3, taken from reference TRBV18 and TRBJ2-7): NAGVMQNPRHLVRRRGQEARLRCSPMKGHSHVYWYRQLPEEGLKFMVYLQKENIIDESGMPKERFSAEFPKEGPSILRIQQVVRGDSAAYFCASSSDRGPAQGQYFGPGTRLTVT.

This sequence joins TRBV2 and TRBJ2-2; D is perhaps TRBD2 (6 bases). V lost 7 bases and J 8 bases, leaving 14 bases between the germline ends. This CDR3 comprises 13 residues. Germline V gene data show CDR1 as SNHLY and CDR2 as FYNNEI. The CDR3 DNA is TGTGCCAGCAAGCCGGGGGAAGGGGGGGAGCTGTTTTTT. It is translated as CASKPGEGGELFF. The full variable domain, completed using reference TRBV2 and TRBJ2-2, is EPEVTQTPSHQVTQMGQEVILRCVPISNHLYFYWYRQILGQKVEFLVSFYNNEISEKSEIFDDQFSVERPDGSNFTLKIRSTKLEDSAMYFCASKPGEGGELFFGEGSRLTVL.

The chain combines TRBV5-6 with TRBJ1-1; no clear D gene. The CDR3 totals 12 residues. Germline V gives CDR1 SGHDT, CDR2 YYEEEE. The V end lost 5 bases, the J end lost 11 bases, and 16 bases lay between the germline ends. The CDR3 is CASSRALLEAFF. CDR3 coding DNA: TGTGCCAGCAGTCGGGCCCTGTTGGAGGCTTTCTTT.

The rearrangement uses TRBV18 and TRBJ1-3; weak D call: TRBD1 (6 bases). The CDR3 runs 13 residues. Per germline, CDR1 KGHSH and CDR2 LQKENI. V was clipped by 6 bases and J by 8 bases, with 14 bases between them. The chain's CDR3 is CASSEARGYTIYF. The CDR3 DNA reads TGTGCCAGCTCCGAGGCCAGGGGATACACCATATATTTT.

The table lists this clone with a few counts. This chain links TRBV7-9 with TRBJ2-4; 7 bases map to TRBD1. The CDR3 consists of 15 residues. The V gene end was trimmed by 5 bases and the J gene end by 1 base; junction bases not matched to a gene: 5. Germline V lookup: CDR1 SEHNR, CDR2 FQNEAQ (reference sequence). This chain's CDR3 is CASSPDRTAKNIQYF. The CDR3 region has the DNA TGTGCCAGCAGCCCGGACAGGACGGCCAAAAACATTCAGTACTTC.

In this sample, this clone turned up once. Here the CDR3 reads CASSPPGQPGRPQHF. In DNA form, the CDR3 reads TGTGCCAGCTCACCACCCGGGCAGCCCGGTAGGCCCCAGCATTTT. This sequence joins TRBV18 and TRBJ1-5; unclear D gene. CDR3 length equals 15 residues. Trimming stripped 0 bases from V and 9 bases from J, with 15 bases between. CDR1 and CDR2 (germline): KGHSH, LQKENI.

This chain links TRBV2 with TRBJ2-1; TRBD2 might be the D (5 bases). This CDR3 region has 15 residues. Germline V CDR1 and CDR2: SNHLY, FYNNEI. V was shortened by 4 bases and J by 6 bases, with 16 bases between the two germline ends. CDR3 amino acids: CASSALGGGRNEQFF. As DNA, the CDR3 is TGTGCCAGCAGTGCCCTGGGCGGAGGTCGCAATGAGCAGTTCTTC.